Below, 28 T cell receptor beta chains from the same sample are listed, as sequenced in a study of T cell changes during pregnancy in multiple sclerosis. Repertoires were generated with immunoSEQ multiplex PCR, while TCRdb's copy carries only in-frame clones and drops some. Of tens of thousands of clones listed, roughly 90% are singletons. Sample: CD8+ T cells from peripheral blood mononuclear cells, taken in the third trimester of pregnancy. Source of these receptors: a female donor with multiple sclerosis, enrolled in a pregnancy study.

The V gene is TRBV7-8, the J gene TRBJ2-5; a possible D gene is TRBD1 (6 bases). The CDR3 spans 12 residues. V was clipped by 4 bases and J by 4 bases, with 7 bases between them. Germline-derived CDR1 and CDR2 are SGHVS and FQNEAQ. CDR3 coding DNA: TGTGCCAGCAGCTCCAGGGGAGAGACCCAGTACTTC. Its protein is CASSSRGETQYF.

The J gene is TRBJ2-7, the V gene TRBV5-4; the match to TRBD1 covers 10 bases. CDR1 is SGHNT and CDR2 is YYREEE in the germline V gene (reference sequence). With V trimmed by 4 bases and J by 2 bases, 12 bases remained unmatched. This CDR3 spans 17 amino acids. The CDR3 loop reads CASSPGTGVYDPYEQYF. The CDR3 DNA sequence: TGTGCCAGCAGCCCCGGGACAGGGGTCTACGATCCCTACGAGCAGTACTTC.

The rearrangement joins TRBV4-2 to TRBJ2-3; D is possibly TRBD2 (5 bases). The CDR3 length is 15 residues. Germline V gene lookup returns CDR1 LGHNA and CDR2 YNFKEQ. V was trimmed by 2 bases and J by 4 bases, leaving 13 bases between them. The CDR3 DNA sequence: TGTGCCAGCAGCCAAATCGAGGGTGGGTCAGATACGCAGTATTTT. It encodes CASSQIEGGSDTQYF.

The V gene is TRBV28, the J gene TRBJ1-2, with 10 bases matching TRBD1. The germline V gene encodes CDR1 MDHEN and CDR2 SYDVKM. The CDR3 is made up of 17 amino acids. J was trimmed by 4 bases and V by 2 bases; bases with no gene match: 10. The CDR3 region has the DNA TGTGCCAGCAGTTTAAGGGACAGGGGCTTCATAGGCTATGGCTACACCTTC. This translates into CASSLRDRGFIGYGYTF.

V and J are TRBV9 and TRBJ2-1, with 13 nucleotides matching TRBD2. V gave up 2 bases and J gave up 0 bases; unmatched junction bases: 14. The CDR3 runs to 21 residues. Germline V gives CDR1 SGDLS, CDR2 YYNGEE. For the CDR3, the DNA is TGTGCCAGCAGCGTCTCATCGACTAGCGGGAGGACCTCCCACTCCTACAATGAGCAGTTCTTC. Residues: CASSVSSTSGRTSHSYNEQFF.

The V gene is TRBV28, the J gene TRBJ2-7; 7 nucleotides align to TRBD2. V gave up 3 bases and J gave up 5 bases; unmatched junction bases: 22. This CDR3 comprises 19 residues. Germline CDR1 reads MDHEN; CDR2 reads SYDVKM. Written as DNA, the CDR3 is TGTGCCAGCAGTTTCCCCACAAAACCCTCTAGCGGACGCCTGGACGAGCAGTACTTC. Protein product: CASSFPTKPSSGRLDEQYF.

V is TRBV27 and J is TRBJ2-1, with D possibly being TRBD2 (5 bases). The V and J ends lost 8 bases and 4 bases respectively, with 12 bases between them. The CDR3 spans 13 residues. CDR1 and CDR2 from the germline V gene are MNHEY and SMNVEV (reference sequence). CDR3 DNA: TGTGCCAGCCGAGACGGAGGTTACAATGAGCAGTTCTTC. This translates into CASRDGGYNEQFF.

The chain recombines TRBV7-9 with TRBJ2-1; D unclear. This CDR3 has 12 residues. Germline V gene data show CDR1 as SEHNR and CDR2 as FQNEAQ (reference sequence). The V gene lost 0 bases and the J gene lost 8 bases, with 5 bases spanning the gap. The CDR3 region has the DNA TGTGCCAGCAGCTTAGCGCAGGATGAGCAGTTCTTC. This gives the protein CASSLAQDEQFF.

The chain joins TRBV19 to TRBJ2-1; TRBD2 agrees at 7 bases. The CDR3 sequence is 13 residues long. Per the germline V gene, CDR1 is LNHDA and CDR2 is SQIVND (reference sequence). The V gene end was trimmed by 6 bases and the J gene end by 7 bases; junction bases not matched to a gene: 6. CDR3 amino acids: CASSWDYRNEQFF. CDR3 nucleotides: TGTGCCAGTAGCTGGGACTACAGGAATGAGCAGTTCTTC.

This chain uses TRBV29-1 with TRBJ2-5; tentatively, D is TRBD1 (5 bases). Germline CDR1 is SQVTM and CDR2 is ANQGSEA. V was trimmed by 0 bases and J by 5 bases, leaving 16 bases between them. The CDR3 contains 15 residues. The CDR3 protein is CSVEDPISTVETQYF. The CDR3 DNA sequence: TGCAGCGTTGAAGATCCGATTTCGACAGTTGAGACCCAGTACTTC.

The rearrangement uses TRBV21-1 and TRBJ2-1; the D call TRBD2 from the table was never checked on the DNA. TRBV21-1 counts as a pseudogene. The CDR3 covers 16 residues. CDR3 in DNA: TGTGCCAGCAGCAAAGCAGGGACTAGCAGGTACAATGAGCAGTTCTTC. This gives the protein CASSKAGTSRYNEQFF.

The chain has TRBV10-3 and TRBJ2-1, with D perhaps matching TRBD2 (5 bases). This CDR3 comprises 15 residues. V was clipped by 6 bases and J by 4 bases, with 16 bases between them. CDR1 and CDR2 from the germline V gene are ENHRY and SYGVKD. The CDR3 loop is CAIRKGSGAYNEQFF. The CDR3 nucleotides read TGTGCCATCAGGAAGGGAAGCGGAGCTTACAATGAGCAGTTCTTC.

The V gene is TRBV12-2, the J gene TRBJ2-7; the listed D gene, TRBD2, was not tested against the DNA. TRBV12-2 is marked as a pseudogene. The CDR3 has 15 amino acids. The CDR3 loop is CASRLEVVCTYEQYF. CDR3 bases: TGTGCAAGTCGCTTAGAAGTAGTTTGCACCTACGAGCAGTACTTC.

This chain joins TRBV15 and TRBJ2-3, with 7 bases lining up with TRBD1. CDR1 is LNHNV, CDR2 YYDKDF, per germline (reference sequence). The CDR3 is 17 residues long. The V and J ends lost 1 base and 0 bases, in that order; junction bases with no gene match: 7. The CDR3 DNA reads TGTGCCACCAGCAGAGTTTTGACAGGGAGAAGCACAGATACGCAGTATTTT. Protein sequence: CATSRVLTGRSTDTQYF.

This chain connects TRBV27 to TRBJ2-2, with 12 positions matching TRBD2. This CDR3 comprises 17 residues. Germline V CDR1 and CDR2: MNHEY, SMNVEV (reference sequence). The junction had 5 bases not matched to a gene; V was cut back by 1 base and J by 5 bases. CDR3 sequence reads: CASSLFWTSGKTGELFF. The DNA for the CDR3 is TGTGCCAGCAGTTTATTTTGGACTAGCGGGAAGACCGGGGAGCTGTTTTTT.

The chain combines TRBV4-3 with TRBJ1-2; D gene uncertain. The V gene lost 0 bases and the J gene lost 5 bases, with 16 bases spanning the gap. The CDR3 sequence is 16 residues long. Germline assignment: CDR1 LGHNA and CDR2 YSLEER. The CDR3 sequence: CASSQDTTLTPYGYTF. The CDR3, as DNA: TGCGCCAGCAGCCAAGATACGACTCTTACCCCATATGGCTACACCTTC.

The chain is built from TRBV4-1 and TRBJ2-7; possibly TRBD2 for D (6 bases). The CDR3 extends over 12 amino acids. Per the germline V gene, CDR1 is MGHRA and CDR2 is YSYEKL. V was trimmed by 3 bases and J by 7 bases, leaving 10 bases between them. The CDR3, as DNA: TGCGCCAGCAGCCATGGGACTGGGGAGCAGTACTTC. Amino acids: CASSHGTGEQYF.

The chain joins TRBV4-3 to TRBJ2-7; TRBD2 might be the D (6 bases). This CDR3 comprises 13 residues. V shed 5 bases and J shed 4 bases, with 12 bases lying between them. From germline, CDR1 is LGHNA and CDR2 YSLEER. This chain's CDR3 is CASSGGTSYEQYF. CDR3 bases: TGCGCCAGCAGCGGGGGGACTTCGTACGAGCAGTACTTC.

The gene calls are TRBV7-9 and TRBJ2-7; a possible D gene is TRBD2 (5 bases). The CDR3 totals 13 residues. The germline CDR1 and CDR2 sequences are SEHNR and FQNEAQ (reference sequence). V shed 2 bases and J shed 5 bases, with 10 bases lying between them. CDR3 region: CASSLRENHEQYF. The DNA of the CDR3 is TGTGCCAGCAGCTTAAGGGAGAACCACGAGCAGTACTTC. Full variable domain (outside the CDR3, taken from reference TRBV7-9 and TRBJ2-7): DTGVSQNPRHKITKRGQNVTFRCDPISEHNRLYWYRQTLGQGPEFLTYFQNEAQLEKSRLLSDRFSAERPKGSFSTLEIQRTEQGDSAMYLCASSLRENHEQYFGPGTRLTVT.

The sample holds one count of this clone. V is TRBV6-8 and J is TRBJ2-7; tentatively, D is TRBD2 (6 bases). Deletions cut 2 bases from V and 3 bases from J, with 14 bases between. The CDR3 has 15 amino acids. The germline V gene encodes CDR1 MNHGY and CDR2 SAAAGT. The CDR3 bases are TGTGCCAGCAGTTACCTCCGACTGGGAGGCTACGAGCAGTACTTC. It is translated as CASSYLRLGGYEQYF.

Comments on this clone: Its ends do not fully match the called genes, so a read error is possible. The chain joins TRBV19 to TRBJ2-3, with D possibly matching TRBD2 (5 bases). Germline V CDR1 and CDR2: LNHDA, SQIVND (reference sequence). The CDR3 is 16 residues long. The chain's CDR3 is CASSVGSVINTDTQYF. CDR3 coding DNA: TGTGCGAGTAGTGTGGGGAGTGTGATCAACACAGATACGCAGTATTTT. The entire variable domain, with the rest obtained from reference TRBV19 and TRBJ2-3, is as follows: DGGITQSPKYLFRKEGQNVTLSCEQNLNHDAMYWYRQDPGQGLRLIYYSQIVNDFQKGDIAEGYSVSREKKESFPLTVTSAQKNPTAFYLCASSVGSVINTDTQYFGPGTRLTVL.

CDR3 DNA sequence: TGTGCCGGGACAGGGGGCGAGGAAGAGACCCAGTACTTC. This sequence encodes CAGTGGEEETQYF. The J gene is TRBJ2-5, the V gene TRBV18, with 12 positions matching TRBD1. The CDR3 is made up of 13 amino acids. Per the germline V gene, CDR1 is KGHSH and CDR2 is LQKENI. After removal of 11 bases from V and 3 bases from J, the junction contained 4 bases not matched to a gene.

The chain uses TRBV7-9 and TRBJ2-7, with 7 nucleotides matching TRBD1. Unmatched junction bases numbered 4, after V lost 5 bases and J lost 3 bases. The V gene's germline CDR1 is SEHNR and CDR2 FQNEAQ (reference sequence). The CDR3 consists of 13 residues. In nucleotides, the CDR3 is TGTGCCAGCAGCGCAACAGGGGACTACGAGCAGTACTTC. Protein sequence: CASSATGDYEQYF.

The chain has TRBV27 and TRBJ1-4; unclear D gene. V lost 5 bases and J 8 bases, leaving 15 bases between the germline ends. The CDR3 length is 14 residues. CDR1 and CDR2 from the germline V gene are MNHEY and SMNVEV (reference sequence). CDR3 in amino acids: CASSLAPALEKLFF. CDR3 nucleotides: TGTGCCAGCAGTCTAGCCCCTGCGTTAGAAAAACTGTTTTTT.

The DNA for the CDR3 is TGTGCCAGCAGCTACGGGGGTTCTAACTATGGCTACACCTTC. As protein: CASSYGGSNYGYTF. The genes are TRBV11-2 and TRBJ1-2; tentatively, D is TRBD1 (5 bases). The CDR3 contains 14 residues. Germline CDR1 and CDR2: SGHAT and FQNNGV. V shed 4 bases and J shed 0 bases, with 9 bases lying between them.

The V call is TRBV15, the J call TRBJ1-2; D remains unclear. CDR3 size: 15 residues. CDR1 and CDR2 (germline): LNHNV, YYDKDF (reference sequence). V was trimmed by 5 bases and J by 4 bases, leaving 17 bases between them. CDR3 DNA: TGTGCCACCAGCGAATCCACCGGGAACCCCTATGGCTACACCTTC. The encoded protein is CATSESTGNPYGYTF.

J is TRBJ2-7 and V is TRBV9; TRBD2 aligns across 8 bases. This CDR3 is 16 amino acids long. Germline-derived CDR1 and CDR2 are SGDLS and YYNGEE. Unmatched junction bases numbered 15, after V lost 4 bases and J lost 6 bases. The CDR3 here is CASSPPGGGPNGEQYF. The DNA for the CDR3 is TGTGCCAGCAGCCCCCCCGGGGGGGGACCCAACGGCGAGCAGTACTTC.

The V and J genes are TRBV5-8 and TRBJ1-5, with D perhaps matching TRBD1 (5 bases). CDR1 and CDR2 from the germline V gene are SGHTS and YDEGEE. The CDR3 contains 18 residues. The V end was cut by 3 bases, the J end by 0 bases, with 19 bases between. DNA of the CDR3: TGTGCCAGCAGCTACAGGAGCGACCCTCTCTATAGCAATCAGCCCCAGCATTTT. This gives the protein CASSYRSDPLYSNQPQHF. Filled out from reference TRBV5-8 and TRBJ1-5, the complete variable domain reads EAGVTQSPTHLIKTRGQQATLRCSPISGHTSVYWYQQALGLGLQFLLWYDEGEERNRGNFPPRFSGRQFPNYSSELNVNALELEDSALYLCASSYRSDPLYSNQPQHFGDGTRLSIL.